Shown below are 28 T cell receptor beta chains from a single sample sequenced in a study of blood T cell repertoires in COVID-19. Clones were read by immunoSEQ multiplex PCR, and TCRdb kept only the in-frame ones, dropping some. The data contain more than 45,000 clones, about 78% of them seen just once; the ten biggest clones take up approximately 4.9%. The sample consisted of peripheral blood. These receptor sequences come from a human donor in a cohort sampled during active COVID-19.

The chain carries TRBV27 and TRBJ2-7; the D gene is possibly TRBD2 (6 bases). This CDR3 region has 16 residues. Germline V lookup: CDR1 MNHEY, CDR2 SMNVEV (reference sequence). V lost 1 base and J lost 2, with 15 bases in between. The CDR3 DNA reads as TGTGCCAGCAGTTTATGGCTGGGGGACTCGCCCTACGAGCAGTACTTC. This translates into CASSLWLGDSPYEQYF.

The chain combines TRBV7-6 with TRBJ1-1, with D tentatively TRBD1 (5 bases). CDR3 length equals 12 residues. The germline V gene encodes CDR1 SGHVS and CDR2 FNYEAQ. Trimming removed 1 base at V and 6 bases at J, with 6 bases between. CDR3 coding DNA: TGTGCCAGCAGCTTAGGGGGGGCTGAAGCTTTCTTT. It codes for CASSLGGAEAFF.

The chain employs TRBV5-1 and TRBJ2-7, with 9 nucleotides matching TRBD2. This CDR3 is built from 16 residues. Germline V gives CDR1 SGHRS, CDR2 YFSETQ. The V gene end was trimmed by 4 bases and the J gene end by 5 bases; junction bases not matched to a gene: 13. CDR3 amino acids: CASSPQIAGASNEQYF. DNA of the CDR3: TGCGCCAGCAGCCCCCAAATAGCGGGAGCGTCCAACGAGCAGTACTTC.

The chain uses TRBV9 and TRBJ2-5; 7 nucleotides align to TRBD2. Germline-derived CDR1 and CDR2 are SGDLS and YYNGEE. The V segment lost 0 bases and the J segment 3 bases; nucleotides outside the gene matches: 11. The CDR3 has 17 amino acids. The CDR3 coding sequence is TGTGCCAGCAGCGTAGGGGGAGGGCCAACCGTTAAAGAGACCCAGTACTTC. Translated, it gives CASSVGGGPTVKETQYF. Complete variable domain (other parts from reference TRBV9 and TRBJ2-5): DSGVTQTPKHLITATGQRVTLRCSPRSGDLSVYWYQQSLDQGLQFLIQYYNGEERAKGNILERFSAQQFPDLHSELNLSSLELGDSALYFCASSVGGGPTVKETQYFGPGTRLLVL.

The V call is TRBV6-6, the J call TRBJ1-5; TRBD1 might be the D (5 bases). CDR1 is MNHNY and CDR2 is SVGAGI in the germline V gene (reference sequence). CDR3 size: 16 residues. Trimming left V 0 bases short and J 0 bases short, with 9 bases between. In DNA form, the CDR3 reads TGTGCCAGCAGTTACTCGCAGGGAGGTAGCAATCAGCCCCAGCATTTT. Protein sequence: CASSYSQGGSNQPQHF.

The rearrangement uses TRBV19 and TRBJ1-2; D gene ambiguous. Trimming took off 7 bases at V and 0 bases at J, with 12 bases between the two ends. The CDR3 has 14 amino acids. Germline V gene sequence: CDR1 LNHDA, CDR2 SQIVND (reference sequence). CDR3 DNA: TGTGCCAGTAACAACCCGGGAGCTAACTATGGCTACACCTTC. Translated, it gives CASNNPGANYGYTF. Based on the CDR3 plus reference TRBV19 and TRBJ1-2, the full variable domain is DGGITQSPKYLFRKEGQNVTLSCEQNLNHDAMYWYRQDPGQGLRLIYYSQIVNDFQKGDIAEGYSVSREKKESFPLTVTSAQKNPTAFYLCASNNPGANYGYTFGSGTRLTVV.

The chain recombines TRBV6-8 with TRBJ1-2, with 10 bases that match TRBD1. This CDR3 is built from 17 residues. Unmatched junction bases numbered 11, after V lost 7 bases and J lost 0 bases. Per germline, CDR1 MNHGY and CDR2 SAAAGT. CDR3 coding DNA: TGTGCCAGCACTGGACAGGGGGAGATTCCAGCTAACTATGGCTACACCTTC. Its protein is CASTGQGEIPANYGYTF.

The rearrangement joins TRBV18 to TRBJ2-7; 10 bases are shared with TRBD1. The CDR3 spans 14 residues. Germline trimming cut 5 bases from V and 7 bases from J; bases unmatched to any gene: 8. Per the germline V gene, CDR1 is KGHSH and CDR2 is LQKENI. The CDR3 loop is CASSDRGQQGEQYF. CDR3 coding DNA: TGTGCCAGCTCAGACAGGGGGCAGCAGGGTGAGCAGTACTTC.

This clone was seen only a few times. The rearrangement links TRBV28 to TRBJ2-6; a possible D gene is TRBD1 (6 bases). The germline V and J ends were trimmed by 6 bases and 1 base, with 10 bases remaining between them. The CDR3 sequence is 15 residues long. The germline CDR1 and CDR2 sequences are MDHEN and SYDVKM. The chain's CDR3 is CASRLQGSGANVLTF. The CDR3 bases are TGTGCCAGCAGGCTACAGGGATCTGGGGCCAACGTCCTGACTTTC.

This clone was detected only a few times. The chain uses TRBV10-2 and TRBJ1-2; no clear D. Per the germline V gene, CDR1 is WSHSY and CDR2 is SAAADI. This CDR3 has 13 amino acids. With 3 bases removed from V and 4 bases from J, the gap between germline ends came to 9 bases. CDR3 amino acids: CASSDWAAYGYTF. DNA of the CDR3: TGCGCCAGCAGTGACTGGGCAGCCTATGGCTACACCTTC.

The V gene is TRBV4-1, the J gene TRBJ2-7, with unresolved D. The CDR3 loop spans 13 amino acids. From germline, CDR1 is MGHRA and CDR2 YSYEKL. Deletions cut 1 base from V and 2 bases from J, with 6 bases between. This CDR3 is CASSQAPTYEQYF. The CDR3 DNA sequence: TGCGCCAGCAGCCAAGCCCCAACCTACGAGCAGTACTTC.

The chain couples TRBV7-9 to TRBJ1-2, with D perhaps TRBD1 (6 bases). This CDR3 contains 12 residues. Looked up from germline, CDR1 is SEHNR and CDR2 is FQNEAQ (reference sequence). The V and J ends lost 5 bases and 6 bases respectively, with 10 bases between them. This chain's CDR3 is CASSRYRDGYTF. The CDR3 DNA reads as TGTGCCAGCAGCCGCTACAGGGATGGCTACACCTTC.

This clone appeared a few times. The CDR3 bases are TGTGCCAGCCAGCGGGGGGTGCAGAACACTGAAGCTTTCTTT. This sequence encodes CASQRGVQNTEAFF. The chain carries TRBV3-1 (or the pseudogene TRBV3-2) and TRBJ1-1; D possibly corresponds to TRBD1 (5 bases). Per the germline V gene, CDR1 is LGHDT and CDR2 is YNNKEL (reference sequence). The CDR3 has 14 amino acids. V shed 8 bases and J shed 1 base, with 14 bases lying between them.

The chain employs TRBV3-1 (or the pseudogene TRBV3-2) and TRBJ1-4, with D hard to call. The V end was cut by 3 bases, the J end by 5 bases, with 13 bases between. The length of the CDR3 is 15 residues. In germline, CDR1 is LGHDT, CDR2 YNNKEL (reference sequence). The CDR3 nucleotides are TGTGCCAGCAGCCAGCGACACCGACCCAATGAAAAACTGTTTTTT. Protein sequence: CASSQRHRPNEKLFF.

The chain has TRBV3-1 (or the pseudogene TRBV3-2) and TRBJ2-1; the match to TRBD2 covers 9 bases. In germline, CDR1 is LGHDT, CDR2 YNNKEL (reference sequence). There are 17 residues in the CDR3. V lost 1 base and J lost 7; bases outside the gene matches: 11. CDR3 nucleotide sequence: TGTGCCAGCAGCCAAGTCTTCCGAGCGGGAGGTATAAATGAGCAGTTCTTC. It is translated as CASSQVFRAGGINEQFF.

The rearrangement links TRBV7-6 to TRBJ1-4; no reliable D call. In germline, CDR1 is SGHVS, CDR2 FNYEAQ. Trimming removed 4 bases at V and 5 bases at J, with 14 bases between. This CDR3 spans 15 amino acids. As DNA, the CDR3 is TGTGCCAGCAGCTCCACTATTAACGCAAATGAAAAACTGTTTTTT. It yields the protein CASSSTINANEKLFF.

The CDR3 loop reads CASSPSRHVEAFF. CDR3 DNA: TGCGCCAGCAGCCCGTCCCGACACGTTGAAGCTTTCTTT. The V and J genes are TRBV5-1 and TRBJ1-1; D remains ambiguous. CDR3 length: 13 amino acids. CDR1 is SGHRS and CDR2 is YFSETQ in the germline V gene. Trimming took 4 bases from V and 7 from J, leaving 14 bases between them.

The chain is built from TRBV18 and TRBJ2-7; D is unclear. The V end lost 0 bases, the J end lost 2 bases, and 8 bases lay between the germline ends. This CDR3 spans 14 amino acids. Germline V gene data show CDR1 as KGHSH and CDR2 as LQKENI. CDR3 sequence: CASSPPQLPYEQYF. In DNA form, the CDR3 reads TGTGCCAGCTCACCACCACAGCTACCCTACGAGCAGTACTTC.

This chain uses TRBV6-5 with TRBJ2-7; possible D gene TRBD1, 6 bases. The CDR3 consists of 12 residues. Germline CDR1 MNHEY, CDR2 SVGAGI. V lost 7 bases to trimming and J lost 3 bases, with 10 bases between them. The CDR3 nucleotides are TGTGCCAGCATGTGGACAGACTACGAGCAGTACTTC. Amino acid sequence: CASMWTDYEQYF.

This chain joins TRBV11-2 and TRBJ1-4; no reliable D call. The germline V gene has CDR1 SGHAT and CDR2 FQNNGV. The CDR3 is 14 amino acids. The germline V and J ends were trimmed by 2 bases and 4 bases, with 8 bases remaining between them. The CDR3 DNA sequence: TGTGCCAGCAGCTTATCGGTAGTTAATGAAAAACTGTTTTTT. Residues: CASSLSVVNEKLFF.

This chain connects TRBV18 to TRBJ1-1; D may be TRBD1 (6 bases). Germline V gene lookup returns CDR1 KGHSH and CDR2 LQKENI. The CDR3 has 14 residues. V gave up 3 bases and J gave up 4 bases, with 12 bases separating them. CDR3 in DNA: TGTGCCAGCTCACCCACAGGGATCGGCACTGAAGCTTTCTTT. The encoded protein is CASSPTGIGTEAFF.

The chain uses TRBV18 and TRBJ2-7; D perhaps matches TRBD2 (7 bases). The CDR3 has 18 residues. V was pared by 4 bases and J by 1 base, with 23 bases between. The germline CDR1 and CDR2 sequences are KGHSH and LQKENI. This CDR3 reads CASSRQEGGGRLSYEQYF. CDR3 in DNA: TGTGCCAGCTCACGACAGGAGGGCGGCGGGAGACTTTCCTACGAGCAGTACTTC.

This chain joins TRBV6-1 and TRBJ1-5; D might be TRBD1 (5 bases). CDR3 length equals 17 residues. The V gene lost 3 bases and the J gene lost 4 bases, with 19 bases spanning the gap. Germline CDR1 and CDR2: MNHNS and SASEGT. CDR3: CASSDLPRDSINQPQHF. As DNA, the CDR3 is TGTGCCAGCAGTGACCTACCGCGGGACTCAATAAATCAGCCCCAGCATTTT.

V and J are TRBV19 and TRBJ2-7; TRBD1 matches at 8 bases. CDR3 length equals 14 residues. The germline gives CDR1 LNHDA, CDR2 SQIVND (reference sequence). J was trimmed by 2 bases and V by 2 bases; bases with no gene match: 2. CDR3 residues: CASSITGGAYEQYF. The CDR3 DNA follows: TGTGCCAGTAGTATAACAGGGGGAGCCTACGAGCAGTACTTC.

V usage is TRBV11-2 and J usage is TRBJ1-1; no clear D gene. V was clipped by 0 bases and J by 4 bases, with 12 bases between them. The CDR3 extends over 15 amino acids. The V gene's germline CDR1 is SGHAT and CDR2 FQNNGV. CDR3 DNA: TGTGCCAGCAGCTTAGATCCAGCAGCGGGCACTGAAGCTTTCTTT. Translated: CASSLDPAAGTEAFF.

The chain employs TRBV15 and TRBJ1-6; the D is unclear. This CDR3 has 18 residues. Germline V gene lookup returns CDR1 LNHNV and CDR2 YYDKDF (reference sequence). Trimming left V 1 base short and J 7 bases short, with 20 bases between. CDR3 nucleotides: TGTGCCACCAGCAGAGGGCTCTCATCGGGCGGGTCAAATTCACCCCTCCACTTT. Encoded protein: CATSRGLSSGGSNSPLHF.

This chain uses TRBV6-6 with TRBJ2-1; D is perhaps TRBD1 (6 bases). The V end lost 7 bases, the J end lost 3 bases, and 16 bases lay between the germline ends. Germline CDR1 reads MNHNY; CDR2 reads SVGAGI (reference sequence). This CDR3 has 15 residues. The CDR3 loop is CASTGSGAYYNEQFF. The CDR3, as DNA: TGTGCCAGCACGGGATCAGGGGCCTACTACAATGAGCAGTTCTTC.

The chain couples TRBV15 to TRBJ1-1, with unresolved D. Trimming pared 0 bases from V and 0 bases from J, leaving 8 bases between. Germline CDR1 LNHNV, CDR2 YYDKDF (reference sequence). The CDR3 has 15 amino acids. The CDR3 DNA reads as TGTGCCACCAGCAGAGATGTAGCAGTGAACACTGAAGCTTTCTTT. Translation: CATSRDVAVNTEAFF.